This entry lists 32 T cell receptor beta chains sequenced from one sample in a study of OX40 agonist ivuxolimab in advanced cancers. Sequenced by immunoSEQ multiplex PCR; TCRdb stores in-frame clones only, minus some. The sample lists under 55,000 clones, roughly 90% occurring once. Sequences were derived from CD4+ or CD8+ T cells sorted from blood, sampled in a trial of the OX40 agonist ivuxolimab. These receptors all come from an adult with an advanced solid tumor such as melanoma, head and neck, liver or kidney cancer.

This chain links TRBV5-1 with TRBJ1-2, with 8 nucleotides matching TRBD1. The germline V gene has CDR1 SGHRS and CDR2 YFSETQ. This CDR3 is 14 amino acids long. V lost 0 bases to trimming and J lost 2 bases; unmatched junction nucleotides: 0. The DNA of the CDR3 is TGCGCCAGCAGCTTGGGACAGGGGAACTATGGCTACACCTTC. Amino acids: CASSLGQGNYGYTF.

The sample holds a few counts of this clone. The rearrangement links TRBV27 to TRBJ1-2; tentatively, D is TRBD1 (5 bases). CDR3 length equals 14 residues. Trimming stripped 5 bases from V and 4 bases from J, with 14 bases between. Germline CDR1 is MNHEY and CDR2 is SMNVEV (reference sequence). The CDR3 nucleotides read TGTGCCAGCAGTGCAGGGTCCTGGAGCTATGGCTACACCTTC. Its protein product is CASSAGSWSYGYTF.

In nucleotides, the CDR3 is TGTGCCAGCAGCCCGAGGACAGTTGAGCAGTTCTTC. It yields the protein CASSPRTVEQFF. This sequence joins TRBV11-2 and TRBJ2-1; tentatively, D is TRBD1 (6 bases). CDR3 length: 12 residues. Trimming shortened V by 5 bases and J by 9 bases, and 11 bases separated the two germline ends. Germline-derived CDR1 and CDR2 are SGHAT and FQNNGV.

This chain joins TRBV7-9 and TRBJ2-1; 9 bases line up with TRBD1. V trimming: 5 bases; J trimming: 11 bases; junction bases outside the gene matches: 4. CDR3 length equals 12 residues. Germline V gene sequence: CDR1 SEHNR, CDR2 FQNEAQ (reference sequence). The CDR3 bases are TGTGCCAGCAGCAAAGACAGGGGGAAGCAGTTCTTC. It translates to CASSKDRGKQFF.

Note on this clone: This could be a read error, since a much larger clone is one nucleotide away. The genes are TRBV9 and TRBJ2-5; 8 bases fit TRBD1. TRBJ2-7 matches the DNA end more closely, so the J call is doubtful. This CDR3 contains 14 residues. CDR1 is SGDLS, CDR2 YYNGEE, per germline. The CDR3 here is CASSVGQGTYEQYF. The CDR3 region has the DNA TGTGCCAGCAGCGTAGGACAGGGGACCTACGAGCAGTACTTC.

This clone was detected once. The CDR3, as DNA: TGCGCCAGCAGCCAAATATCAGGGGACACTGAAGCTTTCTTT. Amino acids: CASSQISGDTEAFF. The chain uses TRBV4-1 and TRBJ1-1, with D tentatively TRBD1 (6 bases). The CDR3 is 14 residues long. Germline V lookup: CDR1 MGHRA, CDR2 YSYEKL. Trimming removed 2 bases at V and 3 bases at J, with 10 bases between.

V and J are TRBV27 and TRBJ1-5; D remains ambiguous. The V and J ends lost 2 bases and 2 bases respectively, with 10 bases between them. The length of the CDR3 is 15 residues. Looked up from germline, CDR1 is MNHEY and CDR2 is SMNVEV (reference sequence). Here the CDR3 DNA reads TGTGCCAGCAGTTTAAGAGGGAGGGGCAATCAGCCCCAGCATTTT. This sequence encodes CASSLRGRGNQPQHF.

With respect to this clone: The same CDR3 can be traced to other DNA sequences in this sample. The V gene is TRBV27, the J gene TRBJ2-7; D ambiguous. CDR1 and CDR2 (germline): MNHEY, SMNVEV (reference sequence). V shed 9 bases and J shed 7 bases, with 16 bases lying between them. CDR3 size: 12 residues. The CDR3 sequence is CASSGFLGEQYF. The CDR3 DNA reads TGTGCCAGTAGTGGGTTTCTGGGGGAGCAGTACTTC.

The DNA of the CDR3 is TGTGCCACCAGATCCGGGACAGAAGTCGAGCAGTACTTC. Translation gives CATRSGTEVEQYF. The rearrangement uses TRBV10-3 and TRBJ2-7; the match to TRBD1 covers 7 bases. CDR1 ENHRY and CDR2 SYGVKD come from the germline V gene. This CDR3 region has 13 residues. Trimming cost V 10 bases and J 6 bases; bases outside gene matches: 12.

This clone turned up a few times. This chain connects TRBV7-9 to TRBJ1-1, with no clear D. Germline V lookup: CDR1 SEHNR, CDR2 FQNEAQ (reference sequence). CDR3 length: 13 residues. Trimming stripped 10 bases from V and 1 base from J, with 13 bases between. The CDR3 sequence: CATMSNRNTEAFF. In DNA, the CDR3 is TGTGCCACCATGTCAAACCGGAACACTGAAGCTTTCTTT.

The chain joins TRBV27 to TRBJ1-1, with D possibly being TRBD1 (5 bases). The CDR3 spans 17 residues. V was trimmed by 7 bases and J by 3 bases, leaving 24 bases between them. CDR1 MNHEY and CDR2 SMNVEV come from the germline V gene (reference sequence). The CDR3 region has the DNA TGTGCCAGCATGGGTCTGCGGACATGGGAATTTTACACTGAAGCTTTCTTT. Translation: CASMGLRTWEFYTEAFF.

The chain joins TRBV6-6 to TRBJ1-5; D is undetermined. The V gene lost 2 bases and the J gene lost 5 bases, with 10 bases spanning the gap. Looked up from germline, CDR1 is MNHNY and CDR2 is SVGAGI (reference sequence). CDR3 length equals 14 residues. The CDR3 coding sequence is TGTGCCAGCAGTTACCGGACCCCTGATCAGCCCCAGCATTTT. Translation gives CASSYRTPDQPQHF.

V gene TRBV7-6 combines with J gene TRBJ2-1; D is ambiguous. From germline, CDR1 is SGHVS and CDR2 FNYEAQ. The CDR3 covers 11 residues. Between the trimmed V and J ends, which lost 5 bases and 9 bases, there was a span of 8 bases. Written as DNA, the CDR3 is TGTGCCAGCAGCCCCAGGACTGAGCAGTTCTTC. Translated: CASSPRTEQFF.

This chain joins TRBV27 and TRBJ1-6; possible D gene TRBD1, 5 bases. This CDR3 is 13 amino acids long. V was cut by 6 bases and J by 14 bases, with 17 bases left in between. CDR1 and CDR2 (germline): MNHEY, SMNVEV (reference sequence). The CDR3 loop is CASSGEGPAALHF. The CDR3 bases are TGTGCCAGCAGCGGGGAGGGGCCGGCGGCCCTCCACTTT.

The V call is TRBV2, the J call TRBJ2-1, with 7 bases matching TRBD2. The CDR3 covers 10 residues. V lost 7 bases to trimming and J lost 15 bases; unmatched junction nucleotides: 6. CDR1 and CDR2 from the germline V gene are SNHLY and FYNNEI. The CDR3 nucleotides read TGTGCCAGCACCGACGGGAGGCTGTTCTTC. It translates to CASTDGRLFF.

This clone showed up just once. The DNA of the CDR3 is TGTGCCAGTAGCCCCCCCCGGAAGCGTCGGATCCAATACACCTTC. Translation: CASSPPRKRRIQYTF. The rearrangement joins TRBV19 to TRBJ1-2; D is undetermined. The CDR3 totals 15 residues. CDR1 and CDR2 from the germline V gene are LNHDA and SQIVND (reference sequence). The V and J ends lost 6 bases and 11 bases respectively, with 25 bases between them.

This clone was seen once. This chain links TRBV29-1 with TRBJ2-2; D tentatively fits TRBD1 or TRBD2 (5 bases each). Per the germline V gene, CDR1 is SQVTM and CDR2 is ANQGSEA. The CDR3 is made up of 14 amino acids. V lost 4 bases, J lost 6 bases, and 15 bases lay in between. The CDR3, as DNA: TGCAGCGTTGCTGGGGGAAGGTTTTCCGGGGAGCTGTTTTTT. It encodes CSVAGGRFSGELFF.

V and J are TRBV29-1 and TRBJ2-7; tentative D call: TRBD2 (6 bases). Germline CDR1 reads SQVTM; CDR2 reads ANQGSEA. With 5 bases removed from V and 0 bases from J, the gap between germline ends came to 11 bases. This CDR3 spans 13 amino acids. The CDR3 bases are TGCAGCGTTCTGGGGGGAGCCTCCTACGAGCAGTACTTC. Its protein is CSVLGGASYEQYF.

This sequence joins TRBV19 and TRBJ2-7; no reliable D call. CDR1 is LNHDA, CDR2 SQIVND, per germline (reference sequence). V dropped 3 bases and J dropped 3 bases, with 9 bases sitting between them. The CDR3 sequence is 13 residues long. Here the CDR3 DNA reads TGTGCCAGTAGTATGTTCCTAGGCTACGAGCAGTACTTC. This encodes CASSMFLGYEQYF.

The gene calls are TRBV7-9 and TRBJ1-1, with 7 bases that match TRBD1. The V and J ends lost 5 bases and 8 bases, in that order; junction bases with no gene match: 14. The CDR3 has 15 amino acids. CDR1 and CDR2 (germline): SEHNR, FQNEAQ (reference sequence). The CDR3 region is CASSPLARQDREAFF. The DNA of the CDR3 is TGTGCCAGCAGCCCTCTAGCCCGACAGGACAGGGAAGCTTTCTTT. Filled out from reference TRBV7-9 and TRBJ1-1, the complete variable domain reads DTGVSQNPRHKITKRGQNVTFRCDPISEHNRLYWYRQTLGQGPEFLTYFQNEAQLEKSRLLSDRFSAERPKGSFSTLEIQRTEQGDSAMYLCASSPLARQDREAFFGQGTRLTVV.

The chain joins TRBV27 to TRBJ2-7, with D possibly TRBD2 on 5 matching bases. The ends were cut back, 3 bases at V and 7 bases at J, with 7 bases in the middle. This CDR3 contains 11 residues. Per germline, CDR1 MNHEY and CDR2 SMNVEV (reference sequence). The CDR3 nucleotides read TGTGCCAGCAGTTTCGGCGGGGAGCAGTACTTC. Its protein product is CASSFGGEQYF.

V usage is TRBV19 and J usage is TRBJ1-5; 9 nucleotides line up with TRBD1. V shed 6 bases and J 0 bases; nucleotides not matched to a gene: 6. Per germline, CDR1 LNHDA and CDR2 SQIVND (reference sequence). This CDR3 is built from 16 residues. The CDR3 region is CASSDRGGYSNQPQHF. For the CDR3, the DNA is TGTGCCAGTAGCGACAGGGGGGGATATAGCAATCAGCCCCAGCATTTT. The variable domain in full, completed from reference TRBV19 and TRBJ1-5, reads DGGITQSPKYLFRKEGQNVTLSCEQNLNHDAMYWYRQDPGQGLRLIYYSQIVNDFQKGDIAEGYSVSREKKESFPLTVTSAQKNPTAFYLCASSDRGGYSNQPQHFGDGTRLSIL.

The chain is built from TRBV19 and TRBJ2-5; 9 positions agree with TRBD2. V shed 1 base, J shed 1 base, and the junction held 10 bases outside the gene matches. The germline V gene encodes CDR1 LNHDA and CDR2 SQIVND (reference sequence). The CDR3 spans 18 residues. CDR3 residues: CASSIGAVGLAIQETQYF. In nucleotides, the CDR3 is TGTGCCAGTAGTATAGGCGCGGTAGGACTAGCGATCCAAGAGACCCAGTACTTC.

This sequence joins TRBV7-9 and TRBJ1-2; no definite D call. Trimming pared 7 bases from V and 0 bases from J, leaving 15 bases between. Germline V CDR1 and CDR2: SEHNR, FQNEAQ (reference sequence). The CDR3 extends over 15 amino acids. The CDR3, as DNA: TGTGCCAGCACCGGTCCGGGGAGAACTAACTATGGCTACACCTTC. It is translated as CASTGPGRTNYGYTF.

The J gene is TRBJ1-1, the V gene TRBV10-2; no firm D call. Trimming removed 6 bases at V and 0 bases at J, with 8 bases between. This CDR3 has 13 amino acids. Per the germline V gene, CDR1 is WSHSY and CDR2 is SAAADI. The CDR3 coding sequence is TGCGCCAGCAGGGGTCAGGTGAACACTGAAGCTTTCTTT. Encoded protein: CASRGQVNTEAFF.

Concerning this clone: The same CDR3 can be traced to other DNA sequences in this sample. The V call is TRBV5-4, the J call TRBJ2-1, with 15 bases matching TRBD2. V dropped 3 bases and J dropped 2; count of bases not matched to a gene: 9. The CDR3 has 19 amino acids. Germline CDR1 reads SGHNT; CDR2 reads YYREEE (reference sequence). The CDR3 region is CASSSWDRTSGRAYNEQFF. As DNA, the CDR3 is TGTGCCAGCAGCTCCTGGGACAGGACTAGCGGGAGGGCCTACAATGAGCAGTTCTTC.

This sequence joins TRBV2 and TRBJ1-2, with D uncertain. Germline CDR1 reads SNHLY; CDR2 reads FYNNEI. V lost 7 bases and J 6 bases, leaving 0 bases between the germline ends. There are 8 residues in the CDR3. DNA for the CDR3: TGTGCCAGCAATGGCTACACCTTC. This translates into CASNGYTF.

This CDR3 is CASSDGGHNEQFF. The CDR3 nucleotides are TGTGCCAGCAGTGATGGGGGGCACAATGAGCAGTTCTTC. This sequence joins TRBV6-4 and TRBJ2-1; TRBD1 or TRBD2 may be the D gene (6 bases each). Germline V gene sequence: CDR1 MRHNA, CDR2 SNTAGT. With 3 bases removed from V and 5 bases from J, the gap between germline ends came to 8 bases. The CDR3 totals 13 residues.

The genes are TRBV7-6 and TRBJ2-2; D gene ambiguous. The CDR3 has 14 residues. Trimming took 4 bases from V and 4 from J, leaving 10 bases between them. The V gene's germline CDR1 is SGHVS and CDR2 FNYEAQ. The CDR3 DNA sequence: TGTGCCAGCAGCTACCAAGGGTTCACCGGGGAGCTGTTTTTT. The encoded protein is CASSYQGFTGELFF.

V and J are TRBV10-3 and TRBJ2-7; no reliable D call. V was cut by 2 bases and J by 1 base, with 9 bases left in between. The CDR3 has 14 residues. The germline CDR1 and CDR2 sequences are ENHRY and SYGVKD. CDR3 nucleotides: TGTGCCATCAGTGAGCCGGTCCTTTCCTACGAGCAGTACTTC. It yields the protein CAISEPVLSYEQYF.

The rearrangement joins TRBV6-1 to TRBJ1-5; the D is unclear. The V gene lost 2 bases and the J gene lost 1 base, with 12 bases spanning the gap. The CDR3 sequence is 16 residues long. Germline CDR1 reads MNHNS; CDR2 reads SASEGT. The CDR3 coding sequence is TGTGCCAGCAGTGAATGGTGGGGTTCCAGCAATCAGCCCCAGCATTTT. Translating gives CASSEWWGSSNQPQHF.

The V and J genes are TRBV25-1 and TRBJ2-1, with unresolved D. The germline CDR1 and CDR2 sequences are MGHDK and SYGVNS. The CDR3 runs to 15 residues. V lost 2 bases, J lost 7 bases, and 15 bases lay in between. The CDR3 loop is CASSEGVGGINEQFF. In nucleotides, the CDR3 is TGTGCCAGCAGTGAAGGGGTGGGTGGGATAAATGAGCAGTTCTTC.